This is a list of T cell receptor beta chains from one sample in a study of T-cell reconstitution after alpha-beta-depleted transplantation in children. TCRdb processed the PCR reads anew with MiXCR; each CDR3 protein has one entry. The sample yields some 150,000 distinct CDR3 sequences, about 9% seen once. The sequences come from PBMCs, mostly from graft donor cells, collected 180 days after TCRalphabeta/CD19-depleted stem cell transplant. The receptors stem from a female patient aged 2-9 years who had a stem cell transplant for congenital amegakaryocytic thrombocytopenia, so the T cells may come from the graft donor. CDR3s include the opening cysteine and the closing phenylalanine or tryptophan. Each record gives: D gene, clone size, J gene, V gene, CDR3 protein, CDR3 DNA. The D gene is left open where the match is weak. Rows may omit the clone size; those that give it use once, few, many or a size class.

TRBD2	few	TRBJ2-3	TRBV20-1	CSARGGRVDTQYF	TGCAGTGCTAGAGGCGGGAGGGTAGATACGCAGTATTTT
.	.	TRBJ1-5	TRBV3-1	CASSQGWGPNNQPQHF	TGTGCCAGCAGCCAAGGGTGGGGACCGAACAATCAGCCCCAGCATTTT
.	many	TRBJ1-2	TRBV5-1	CASRRQPNYGYTF	TGCGCCAGCAGGAGACAGCCTAACTATGGCTACACCTTC
.	.	TRBJ1-3	TRBV10-3	CAISLGDTIYF	TGTGCCATCAGCCTAGGGGACACCATATATTTT
.	many	TRBJ2-2	TRBV5-1	CASSLELAGELFF	TGCGCCAGCAGCTTGGAACTAGCCGGGGAGCTGTTTTTT
TRBD2	many	TRBJ2-5	TRBV20-1	CSAIKPGGEETQYF	TGCAGTGCTATTAAACCGGGAGGAGAAGAGACCCAGTACTTC
.	few	TRBJ2-3	TRBV4-3	CASSPTGRTDTQYF	TGCGCCAGCAGCCCGACGGGCCGGACAGATACGCAGTATTTT
.	few	TRBJ2-7	TRBV28	CASAPAGGSYEQYF	TGTGCCAGCGCCCCAGCTGGGGGCTCCTACGAGCAGTACTTC
TRBD2	many	TRBJ2-7	TRBV10-3	CAISVGGYEQYF	TGTGCCATCAGTGTGGGGGGGTACGAGCAGTACTTC
TRBD2	many	TRBJ2-3	TRBV5-4	CASRQLAGLVTDTQYF	TGTGCCAGCAGACAACTAGCGGGACTGGTGACAGATACGCAGTATTTT
TRBD1	few	TRBJ2-7	TRBV18	CASSSDRDFYYEQYF	TGTGCCAGCTCTTCCGACAGGGATTTTTACTACGAGCAGTACTTC
.	many	TRBJ2-3	TRBV20-1	CSARILGIDTQYF	TGCAGTGCTAGGATCCTCGGGATTGATACGCAGTATTTT
.	many	TRBJ2-1	TRBV5-1	CASSLTQMRDEQFF	TGCGCCAGCAGCCTGACGCAAATGAGGGATGAGCAGTTCTTC
TRBD1	many	TRBJ1-5	TRBV4-3	CASSQDVGTGGWQPQHF	TGCGCCAGCAGCCAAGATGTGGGGACAGGGGGATGGCAGCCCCAGCATTTT
TRBD1	many	TRBJ2-3	TRBV20-1	CSVGQGTDTQYF	TGCAGTGTTGGACAGGGCACAGATACGCAGTATTTT
.	many	TRBJ2-1	TRBV28	CASSLSPGGAREQFF	TGTGCCAGCAGTTTATCCCCAGGGGGGGCGCGGGAGCAGTTCTTC
TRBD1	few	TRBJ2-7	TRBV20-1	CSAPRTGIVEQYF	TGCAGTGCTCCCAGGACAGGGATTGTGGAGCAGTACTTC